Shown below are 10 T cell receptor beta chains from a single sample sequenced in a study of response to subunit inactivated influenza vaccine. TCRdb ran MiXCR on the RT-PCR reads and lists one entry per CDR3 protein. The profile shows roughly 650,000 distinct CDR3 sequences, approximately 15% of them singletons. This specimen consisted of PBMCs from blood, obtained 11 to 12 days after vaccination. Receptor source: a man over 45 who received an inactivated influenza vaccine.

In this sample, this clonotype turned up a few times. V is TRBV12-3 or TRBV12-4 and J is TRBJ1-5; D call uncertain. Trimming shortened V by 3 bases and J by 2 bases, and 8 bases separated the two germline ends. The CDR3 runs to 14 residues. The CDR3 bases are TGTGCCAGCAGTTTCTTGGTAGGCAATCAGCCCCAGCATTTT. The encoded protein is CASSFLVGNQPQHF.

This clonotype was counted a few times. This CDR3 is CASSPPRLETQYF. As DNA, the CDR3 is TGTGCCAGCAGCCCCCCCAGGCTAGAGACCCAGTACTTC. V is TRBV3-1 and J is TRBJ2-5, with D unclear. Germline V gene lookup returns CDR1 LGHDT and CDR2 YNNKEL (reference sequence). The CDR3 consists of 13 residues. V was clipped by 4 bases and J by 4 bases, with 10 bases between them.

The chain is built from TRBV4-3 and TRBJ2-1, with a weak D call TRBD2 (6 bases). CDR1 LGHNA and CDR2 YSLEER come from the germline V gene. There are 17 residues in the CDR3. V gave up 1 base and J gave up 8 bases, with 21 bases separating them. As DNA, the CDR3 is TGCGCCAGCAGCCAAGGACCCAGGGAGGACCGAGGGGATGAGCAGTTCTTC. Translated, it gives CASSQGPREDRGDEQFF.

This clonotype has just a few counts. The rearrangement uses TRBV6-4 and TRBJ2-1, with 8 nucleotides matching TRBD2. CDR1 MRHNA and CDR2 SNTAGT come from the germline V gene. The CDR3 contains 18 residues. Unmatched junction bases numbered 12, after V lost 4 bases and J lost 1 base. CDR3: CASSALVTSGRSYNEQFF. The CDR3 region has the DNA TGTGCCAGCAGTGCCCTTGTTACCAGCGGGAGATCCTACAATGAGCAGTTCTTC.

The J gene is TRBJ2-5, the V gene TRBV7-6; D ambiguous. This CDR3 is built from 15 residues. Looked up from germline, CDR1 is SGHVS and CDR2 is FNYEAQ. Trimming took off 2 bases at V and 5 bases at J, with 15 bases between the two ends. CDR3 in DNA: TGTGCCAGCAGCTTAAACTGGGATATTGTGGAGACCCAGTACTTC. Its translation is CASSLNWDIVETQYF.

The rearrangement joins TRBV10-3 to TRBJ2-3; 12 nucleotides line up with TRBD2. The CDR3 totals 18 residues. Unmatched junction bases numbered 11, after V lost 6 bases and J lost 1 base. Looked up from germline, CDR1 is ENHRY and CDR2 is SYGVKD. CDR3 bases: TGTGCCATCAGCCCCGGTCTAGCGGGGGGGCCCGGCACAGATACGCAGTATTTT. Its translation: CAISPGLAGGPGTDTQYF.

The genes are TRBV3-1 and TRBJ2-3, with 9 nucleotides matching TRBD1. Trimming at V came to 0 bases and at J to 8 bases, leaving 6 bases not matched to a gene. Germline values: CDR1 LGHDT, CDR2 YNNKEL (reference sequence). This CDR3 contains 15 residues. The CDR3 DNA sequence: TGTGCCAGCAGCCAAGAACAGGGGGCCCCTATTACGCAGTATTTT. Translating gives CASSQEQGAPITQYF.

This chain connects TRBV12-3 or TRBV12-4 to TRBJ2-5; D not certain. The CDR3 length is 15 residues. V lost 5 bases to trimming and J lost 0 bases, with 13 bases between them. In nucleotides, the CDR3 is TGTGCCAGCAGTCCAACCTCGGGCTACCAAGAGACCCAGTACTTC. Translated, it gives CASSPTSGYQETQYF.

Ten or more counts support this clonotype. This chain joins TRBV12-3 or TRBV12-4 and TRBJ1-5; D perhaps matches TRBD1 (5 bases). Trimming pared 3 bases from V and 11 bases from J, leaving 14 bases between. This CDR3 has 13 residues. The CDR3 coding sequence is TGTGCCAGCAGTTTCAGGGCGCCGCAGACCCAGCATTTT. The encoded protein is CASSFRAPQTQHF.

The rearrangement uses TRBV20-1 and TRBJ1-2; TRBD1 matches at 7 bases. CDR3 length: 13 residues. J lost 3 bases, V lost 6 bases, and 7 bases had no gene match. Germline CDR1 reads DFQATT; CDR2 reads SNEGSKA (reference sequence). CDR3 in DNA: TGCAGTGCGGTCGCAGGGGGGGACTATGGCTACACCTTC. It yields the protein CSAVAGGDYGYTF.